Sequencing of this T cell receptor (beta chain) was carried out in a study of blood T cell repertoires in COVID-19. The CDR3 loop spans 14 amino acids. Germline CDR1 reads ENHRY; CDR2 reads SYGVKD. V lost 6 bases and J 5 bases, leaving 15 bases between the germline ends. Authors' analysis steps: Amplified reference gene primers provided the basis for estimating nucleated cell counts. Using immunoSEQ multiplex PCR, the repertoire was profiled, and TCRdb retains in-frame clones only, with some absent. The V and J calls and clone size were taken over from that table, and D and trimming were inferred from the DNA. Here the sample spans a few hundred thousand clones, 75% to 85% being singletons.

Sequencing used peripheral blood. The V call is TRBV10-3, the J call TRBJ2-3; maybe TRBD2 (6 bases). The TCR originated in a woman aged 80 or older with COVID-19, enrolled during active disease. The CDR3 loop reads CAIRAGLAIDTQYF. CDR3 nucleotide sequence: TGTGCCATCAGGGCCGGGCTAGCGATAGATACGCAGTATTTT.